The 6 T cell receptor beta chains reported below all come from one sample, sequenced in a study of cytomegalovirus exposure and HLA in healthy donors. This PCR relied on a set of 60 Vbeta primers and 13 Jbeta primers. Measured with immunoSEQ multiplex PCR; TCRdb has only the in-frame clones, and not every one. Counted here are about 120,000 clones, 77% occurring once; the ten biggest clones make up more than 4%. The sample consisted of PBMCs. Receptors originate from a male donor in good health and CMV-seropositive.

The chain is built from TRBV29-1 and TRBJ2-5; weak D call: TRBD2 (5 bases). CDR1 SQVTM and CDR2 ANQGSEA come from the germline V gene. V was clipped by 4 bases and J by 5 bases, with 11 bases between them. This CDR3 has 12 amino acids. CDR3 sequence reads: CSVATPGETQYF. The CDR3 DNA reads TGCAGCGTTGCGACCCCGGGGGAGACCCAGTACTTC.

This clone was detected only a few times. The chain combines TRBV2 with TRBJ2-2, with D possibly matching TRBD2 (5 bases). Per germline, CDR1 SNHLY and CDR2 FYNNEI. This CDR3 region has 15 residues. The ends were cut back, 4 bases at V and 4 bases at J, with 13 bases in the middle. CDR3 nucleotides: TGTGCCAGCAGTGCGGGGATAGCCACCACCGGGGAGCTGTTTTTT. Protein sequence: CASSAGIATTGELFF.

V and J are TRBV7-9 and TRBJ2-5; 7 bases map to TRBD1. The CDR3 sequence is 15 residues long. Germline CDR1 is SEHNR and CDR2 is FQNEAQ (reference sequence). Trimming at V came to 3 bases and at J to 1 base, leaving 5 bases not matched to a gene. The CDR3 nucleotides read TGTGCCAGCAGCTTCGGACAGGTGGGCCAAGAGACCCAGTACTTC. Protein sequence: CASSFGQVGQETQYF.

As to this clone: The junction does not match germline at one end; this may be a read error. The gene calls are TRBV7-9 and TRBJ1-1; D perhaps matches TRBD1 (5 bases). Germline V lookup: CDR1 SEHNR, CDR2 FQNEAQ (reference sequence). The CDR3 sequence is 15 residues long. CDR3 residues: CSSSLDWGTNTEAFF. The CDR3 region has the DNA TGTTCCAGCAGCTTAGACTGGGGCACGAACACTGAAGCTTTCTTT.

V usage is TRBV18 and J usage is TRBJ2-3, with 7 bases aligning to TRBD2. The V and J ends lost 6 bases and 1 base, in that order; junction bases with no gene match: 7. This CDR3 has 15 amino acids. The germline V gene has CDR1 KGHSH and CDR2 LQKENI. CDR3 in amino acids: CASSSSGVGTDTQYF. The CDR3 nucleotides are TGTGCCAGCTCCTCTAGCGGTGTCGGCACAGATACGCAGTATTTT.

The rearrangement uses TRBV6-5 and TRBJ1-3, with 10 bases fitting TRBD1. Germline-derived CDR1 and CDR2 are MNHEY and SVGAGI. V shed 4 bases and J 3 bases; nucleotides not matched to a gene: 3. This CDR3 region has 15 residues. CDR3 region: CASSSGQGVGNTIYF. The CDR3 bases are TGTGCCAGCAGTTCTGGACAGGGGGTTGGAAACACCATATATTTT.